The subject of this entry is one TCR beta chain. Here immunoSEQ multiplex PCR was the method, and the copy in TCRdb shows in-frame clones only, minus some. The data show about 63,000 clones, with around 74% seen just once and 28% held by the top ten. This sample stems from a study of blood T cell repertoires in COVID-19. The receptor's source is an elderly woman with acute or convalescent COVID-19. Sequenced sample: peripheral blood.

DNA of the CDR3: TGTGCCACCAGCAGAGAACTAGCGGGAGGAGCCGAGCAGTACTTC. Translation: CATSRELAGGAEQYF. V and J are TRBV15 and TRBJ2-7; 12 bases fit TRBD2. The CDR3 is 15 residues long. V lost 0 bases to trimming and J lost 6 bases; unmatched junction nucleotides: 3. CDR1 LNHNV and CDR2 YYDKDF come from the germline V gene (reference sequence).